The T cell receptor beta chain described here comes from a study of vaccination and CD4 T cells after COVID-19. As for the study in general: Typically, post-vaccine samples were obtained a median approximately 70 days after dose two, within a range of 14 to 241.

The Oncomine TCR Beta short-read assay was applied to DNA of cultured CD4+ T cells. From CD4+ T cells that had been cultured, genomic DNA was extracted. TCRdb reprocessed the PCR reads via MiXCR and lists one record per CDR3 protein. The sample records fewer than 10,000 distinct CDR3 sequences, 45% to 55% being singletons. A note on this clonotype: Its antigen is unidentified.

The treatment is: roughly 10-day PBMC culture with coronavirus spike peptide pools or control peptides (ViraFEST assay). The ViraFEST method relied on peptide pools to expand antigen-specific T cells, followed by TCR sequencing. Alongside 8 to 10 IU/ml IL-2 and roughly 10 ug/ml peptide pools, PBMCs were cultured at some 2.1 million per well. Deletions cut 6 bases from V and 3 bases from J, with 15 bases between. The CDR3 runs to 15 residues. CDR1 SNHLY and CDR2 FYNNEI come from the germline V gene. The sample was CD4+ T cells from blood, cultured in vitro. The rearrangement joins TRBV2 to TRBJ1-5; no definite D call. This receptor was identified in a human donor who had recovered from COVID-19. The CDR3 DNA follows: TGTGCCAGCAGAACGGATACGGTGATCAATCAGCCCCAGCATTTT. This gives the protein CASRTDTVINQPQHF.